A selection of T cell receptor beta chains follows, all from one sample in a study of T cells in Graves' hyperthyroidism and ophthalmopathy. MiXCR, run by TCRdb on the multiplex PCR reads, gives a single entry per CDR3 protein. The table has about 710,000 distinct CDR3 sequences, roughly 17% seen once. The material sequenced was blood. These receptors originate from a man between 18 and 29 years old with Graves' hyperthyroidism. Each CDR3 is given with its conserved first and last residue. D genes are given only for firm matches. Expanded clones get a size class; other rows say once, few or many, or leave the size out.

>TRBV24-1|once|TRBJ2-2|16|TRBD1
CATSDPGTGLPGELFF
TGTGCCACCAGTGACCCCGGGACAGGGCTCCCCGGGGAGCTGTTTTTT
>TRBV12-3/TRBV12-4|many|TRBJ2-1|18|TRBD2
CASSRTSGRAPVYNEQFF
TGTGCCAGCAGCCGGACTAGCGGGAGGGCTCCTGTTTACAATGAGCAGTTCTTC
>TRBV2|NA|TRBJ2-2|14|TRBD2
CASSELAGAGELVF
TGTGCCAGCAGTGAATTGGCGGGAGCCGGGGAGCTGGTTTTT
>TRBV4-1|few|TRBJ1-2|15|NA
CASSQNTAEHYGYTF
TGCGCCAGCAGCCAAAACACCGCCGAACACTATGGCTACACCTTC
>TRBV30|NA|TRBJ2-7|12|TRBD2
CAWRGLAEEQYF
TGTGCCTGGAGAGGGCTAGCGGAAGAGCAGTACTTC
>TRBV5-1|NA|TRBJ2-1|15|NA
CASSLGLWGYNEQFF
TGCGCCAGCAGCTTGGGACTGTGGGGCTACAATGAGCAGTTCTTC
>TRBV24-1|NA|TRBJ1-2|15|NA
CATSDPREPHYGYTF
TGTGCCACCAGTGATCCTAGGGAACCGCACTATGGCTACACCTTC
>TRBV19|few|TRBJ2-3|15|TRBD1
CASKPRTGIRDTQYF
TGTGCCAGTAAACCCCGGACAGGGATAAGGGATACGCAGTATTTT
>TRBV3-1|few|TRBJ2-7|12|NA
CASSQATLEQYF
TGTGCCAGCAGCCAAGCTACCTTGGAGCAGTACTTC
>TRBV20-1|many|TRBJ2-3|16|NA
CSANSPIETSTDTQYF
TGCAGTGCTAACTCACCTATTGAGACTAGCACAGATACGCAGTATTTT
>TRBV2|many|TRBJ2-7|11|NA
CASKDVRRQYF
TGTGCCAGCAAGGATGTTCGCCGGCAGTACTTC
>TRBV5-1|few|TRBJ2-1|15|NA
CASSPGPSAYNEQFF
TGCGCCAGCAGCCCGGGACCGTCGGCTTACAATGAGCAGTTCTTC
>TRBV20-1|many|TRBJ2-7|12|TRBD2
CTGLAITYEQYF
TGCACCGGACTAGCCATAACCTACGAGCAGTACTTC
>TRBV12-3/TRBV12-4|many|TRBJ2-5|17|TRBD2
CASSSGTSGSSGETQYF
TGTGCCAGCAGTTCCGGGACTAGCGGGAGTTCGGGGGAGACCCAGTACTTC
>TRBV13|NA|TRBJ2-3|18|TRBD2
CASSSLLAGGTSTDTQYF
TGTGCCAGCAGCTCCTTACTAGCGGGGGGGACTAGCACAGATACGCAGTATTTT
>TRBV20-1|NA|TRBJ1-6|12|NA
CSATGTSRALHF
TGCAGTGCCACCGGGACATCGAGGGCCCTCCACTTT
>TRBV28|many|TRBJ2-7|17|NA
CASSFSLYGGQSYEQYF
TGTGCCAGCAGTTTCTCCTTATACGGGGGGCAGTCCTACGAGCAGTACTTC
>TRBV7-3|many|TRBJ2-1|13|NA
CASSLSRDNEQFF
TGTGCCAGCAGCTTAAGTAGGGACAATGAGCAGTTCTTC
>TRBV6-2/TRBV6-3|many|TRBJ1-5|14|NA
CASSSGSPNQPQHF
TGTGCCAGCAGTTCCGGGAGCCCCAATCAGCCCCAGCATTTT
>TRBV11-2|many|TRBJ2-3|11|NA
CASSLDNTQYF
TGTGCCAGCAGCTTAGATAATACGCAGTATTTT
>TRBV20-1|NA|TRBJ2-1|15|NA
CSARDRAQLWNEQFF
TGCAGTGCTAGAGACCGGGCCCAGCTGTGGAATGAGCAGTTCTTC
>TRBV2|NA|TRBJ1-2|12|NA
CASSDMGVGYTF
TGTGCCAGCAGTGATATGGGGGTCGGCTACACCTTC
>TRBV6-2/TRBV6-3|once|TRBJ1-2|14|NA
CATTDRADNYGYTF
TGTGCCACAACAGACAGAGCCGATAACTATGGCTACACCTTC
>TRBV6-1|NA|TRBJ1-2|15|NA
CASSLLKTGRFGYTF
TGTGCCAGCAGTCTCCTTAAGACGGGGCGCTTCGGCTACACCTTC
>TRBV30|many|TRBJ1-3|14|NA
CAWKTKASGNTIYF
TGTGCCTGGAAAACTAAGGCCTCTGGAAACACCATATATTTT
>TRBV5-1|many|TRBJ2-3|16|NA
CASSLGGTFRTDTQYF
TGCGCCAGCAGCTTGGGTGGGACTTTTCGCACAGATACGCAGTATTTT
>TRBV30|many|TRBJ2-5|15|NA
CAWRIRDIQLGAQYF
TGTGCCTGGAGAATAAGGGACATACAGCTGGGGGCCCAGTACTTC
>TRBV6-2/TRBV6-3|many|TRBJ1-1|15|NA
CASSYGGALNTEAFF
TGTGCCAGCAGTTACGGAGGGGCCCTGAACACTGAAGCTTTCTTT
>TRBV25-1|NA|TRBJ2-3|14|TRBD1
CATRDSPASDTQYF
TGTGCAACCCGGGACAGTCCAGCATCAGATACGCAGTATTTT